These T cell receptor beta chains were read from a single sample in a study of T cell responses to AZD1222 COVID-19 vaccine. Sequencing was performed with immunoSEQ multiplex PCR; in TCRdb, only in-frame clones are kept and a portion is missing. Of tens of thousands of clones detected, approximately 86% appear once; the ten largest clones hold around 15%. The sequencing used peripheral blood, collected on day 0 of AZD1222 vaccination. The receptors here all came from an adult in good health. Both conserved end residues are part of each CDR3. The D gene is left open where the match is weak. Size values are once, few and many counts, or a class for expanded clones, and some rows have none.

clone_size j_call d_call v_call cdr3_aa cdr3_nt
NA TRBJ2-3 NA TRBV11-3 CASSGGRRSTDTQYF TGTGCCAGCAGCGGAGGGAGGCGGAGCACAGATACGCAGTATTTT
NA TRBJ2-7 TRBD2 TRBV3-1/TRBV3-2 CASSQEGGGNEQYF TGTGCCAGCAGCCAAGAAGGCGGGGGGAACGAGCAGTACTTC
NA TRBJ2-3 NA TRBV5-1 CASSFGTFTDTQYF TGCGCCAGCAGCTTCGGGACCTTTACAGATACGCAGTATTTT
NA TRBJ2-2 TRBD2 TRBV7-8 CASSLGGGGNTGELFF TGTGCCAGCAGCTTAGGCGGGGGGGGAAACACCGGGGAGCTGTTTTTT
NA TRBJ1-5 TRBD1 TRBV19 CASSRGLRGDQPQHF TGTGCCAGTAGTAGAGGACTCAGGGGGGATCAGCCCCAGCATTTT
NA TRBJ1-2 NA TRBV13 CASSIYEGGDNYGYTF TGTGCCAGCAGCATATACGAAGGAGGAGATAACTATGGCTACACCTTC
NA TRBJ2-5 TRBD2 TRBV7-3 CASSRGTSGIQETQYF TGTGCCAGCAGCCGCGGGACTAGCGGGATTCAAGAGACCCAGTACTTC
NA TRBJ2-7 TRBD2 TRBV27 CASSVAGGPREQYF TGTGCCAGCAGTGTAGCGGGAGGGCCGCGGGAGCAGTACTTC
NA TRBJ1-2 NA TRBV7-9 CASSLRAWPSYGYTF TGTGCCAGCAGCTTAAGGGCTTGGCCGAGCTATGGCTACACCTTC
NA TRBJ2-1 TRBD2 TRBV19 CASSHGAAGGVGEQFF TGTGCCAGTAGTCATGGGGCAGCGGGGGGTGTGGGTGAGCAGTTCTTC
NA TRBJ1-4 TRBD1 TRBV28 CASTLDRAAKLFF TGTGCCAGCACCCTGGACAGGGCGGCAAAACTGTTTTTT
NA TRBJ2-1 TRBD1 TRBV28 CASSSGQTSYNEQFF TGTGCCAGCAGTTCGGGACAGACATCCTACAATGAGCAGTTCTTC
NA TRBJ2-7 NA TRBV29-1 CSIISGTYYEQYF TGCAGCATCATCTCCGGGACATACTACGAGCAGTACTTC
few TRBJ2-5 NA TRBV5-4 CASSLVPSETQYF TGTGCCAGCAGCTTGGTTCCCTCAGAGACCCAGTACTTC
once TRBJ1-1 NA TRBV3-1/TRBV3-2 CASSNGRNTEAFF TGTGCCAGCAGCAACGGGAGGAACACTGAAGCTTTCTTT
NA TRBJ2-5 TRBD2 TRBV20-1 CSASWTSGSKETQYF TGCAGTGCTAGTTGGACTAGCGGGAGTAAAGAGACCCAGTACTTC
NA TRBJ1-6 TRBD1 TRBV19 CASSGQGGNSPLHF TGTGCCAGTAGTGGACAGGGCGGAAATTCACCCCTCCACTTT
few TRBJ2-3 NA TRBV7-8 CASSLGGWNTQYF TGTGCCAGCAGCTTAGGCGGGTGGAATACGCAGTATTTT
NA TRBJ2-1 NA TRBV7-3 CASSSGREADEQFF TGTGCCAGCAGCAGCGGGCGAGAGGCCGATGAGCAGTTCTTC
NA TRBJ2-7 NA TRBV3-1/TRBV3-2 CASSQESGEQYF TGTGCCAGCAGCCAAGAATCGGGCGAGCAGTACTTC
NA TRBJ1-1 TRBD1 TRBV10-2 CASSWSGDRNTEAFF TGCGCCAGCAGTTGGTCCGGGGACAGGAACACTGAAGCTTTCTTT
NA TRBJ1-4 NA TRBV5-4 CASSKSIGEGDEKLFF TGTGCCAGCAGCAAATCAATAGGGGAGGGGGATGAAAAACTGTTTTTT
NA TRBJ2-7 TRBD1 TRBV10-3 CAIRPGQGISYEQYF TGTGCCATCAGACCGGGACAGGGGATCTCCTACGAGCAGTACTTC